These 24 T cell receptor beta chains were all obtained from the same sample, sequenced in a study of T-cell reconstitution after alpha-beta-depleted transplantation in children. Unique molecular identifiers were incorporated when the TCRbeta library was constructed. Using its own MiXCR run on the PCR reads, TCRdb lists one record per CDR3 protein. This sample carries 750,000 to 950,000 distinct CDR3 sequences, 15% to 20% of them seen once, and the ten largest clones take roughly 4.8%. Sample: PBMCs, mostly from graft donor cells, taken 360 days after TCRalphabeta/CD19-depleted stem cell transplant. The receptors originated from a male patient younger than 18 who had a stem cell transplant for acute lymphoblastic leukemia, so the T cells may come from the graft donor.

This clonotype was counted between two and nine times. The chain has TRBV7-6 and TRBJ2-2; D call uncertain. Germline values: CDR1 SGHVS, CDR2 FNYEAQ. The length of the CDR3 is 15 residues. V lost 1 base and J 3 bases, leaving 9 bases between the germline ends. This chain's CDR3 is CASSLDNPHTGELFF. The CDR3 region has the DNA TGTGCCAGCAGCTTAGATAATCCCCACACCGGGGAGCTGTTTTTT.

This clonotype was recorded a few times. This rearrangement joins TRBV5-1 to TRBJ2-1; 10 positions agree with TRBD2. Germline V gene data show CDR1 as SGHRS and CDR2 as YFSETQ. The trim removed 2 bases at V and 4 bases at J, leaving 6 bases unmatched. The CDR3 consists of 16 residues. CDR3 sequence reads: CASSFVTSGVYNEQFF. In nucleotides, the CDR3 is TGCGCCAGCAGCTTTGTAACTAGCGGGGTTTACAATGAGCAGTTCTTC.

The chain is built from TRBV4-1 and TRBJ1-2; 10 positions agree with TRBD1. Germline V gives CDR1 MGHRA, CDR2 YSYEKL. CDR3 length equals 16 residues. V lost 4 bases, J lost 0 bases, and 5 bases stayed unmatched. The CDR3 region has the DNA TGCGCCAGCAGCCCCCGGGACAGGGGTACTAACTATGGCTACACCTTC. Translating it yields CASSPRDRGTNYGYTF.

In this sample, this clonotype turned up many times. The chain combines TRBV5-6 with TRBJ1-1; D is possibly TRBD1 (6 bases). Trimming stripped 4 bases from V and 7 bases from J, with 17 bases between. The germline gives CDR1 SGHDT, CDR2 YYEEEE. The CDR3 sequence is 14 residues long. The CDR3 DNA follows: TGTGCCAGCAGCGAGCTTAGTGGCAGGGGTGAAGCTTTCTTT. It encodes CASSELSGRGEAFF.

This clonotype showed up just a few times. V usage is TRBV4-1 and J usage is TRBJ1-4; 7 bases map to TRBD1. In germline, CDR1 is MGHRA, CDR2 YSYEKL. This CDR3 spans 14 amino acids. Trimming removed 7 bases from V and 5 bases from J; junction bases left unmatched: 7. In DNA form, the CDR3 reads TGCGCCAGCAAAGGGACAGTAAACAATGAAAAACTGTTTTTT. Translated, it gives CASKGTVNNEKLFF.

The chain is built from TRBV4-1 and TRBJ2-1; 7 bases align to TRBD2. Germline-derived CDR1 and CDR2 are MGHRA and YSYEKL. V gave up 0 bases and J gave up 0 bases; unmatched junction bases: 8. The CDR3 spans 18 residues. CDR3 DNA: TGCGCCAGCAGCCAAGACCCGCATCTAGCGGCCTCCTACAATGAGCAGTTCTTC. Its protein product is CASSQDPHLAASYNEQFF.

This clonotype was seen many times. The chain uses TRBV10-3 and TRBJ1-4; D call uncertain. Trimming took 2 bases from V and 7 from J, leaving 14 bases between them. Looked up from germline, CDR1 is ENHRY and CDR2 is SYGVKD. The CDR3 extends over 15 amino acids. CDR3 nucleotide sequence: TGTGCCATCAGTGAGACAGTGGGTCTTGGTGAAAAACTGTTTTTT. Translation gives CAISETVGLGEKLFF.

This clonotype occurred a few times. The chain couples TRBV4-1 to TRBJ1-4; D is possibly TRBD1 (5 bases). CDR3 size: 17 residues. V lost 0 bases and J 0 bases, leaving 11 bases between the germline ends. The germline V gene has CDR1 MGHRA and CDR2 YSYEKL. This chain's CDR3 is CASSQDYGGSTNEKLFF. Here the CDR3 DNA reads TGCGCCAGCAGCCAAGATTACGGGGGATCAACTAATGAAAAACTGTTTTTT.

This clonotype was recorded a few times. This chain links TRBV10-3 with TRBJ2-5, with 14 bases that match TRBD2. The CDR3 is made up of 15 amino acids. Trimming cost V 5 bases and J 4 bases; bases outside gene matches: 3. Germline CDR1 and CDR2: ENHRY and SYGVKD. The CDR3 DNA reads as TGTGCCATCAGTTTAGGGACTAGCGGGAGAGAGACCCAGTACTTC. It specifies CAISLGTSGRETQYF.

The chain employs TRBV7-8 and TRBJ2-1; perhaps TRBD2 as D (6 bases). CDR3 size: 15 residues. CDR1 is SGHVS and CDR2 is FQNEAQ in the germline V gene. With 1 base removed from V and 8 bases from J, the gap between germline ends came to 15 bases. CDR3 residues: CASSLVRLASDEQFF. For the CDR3, the DNA is TGTGCCAGCAGCTTAGTAAGGCTAGCGTCCGATGAGCAGTTCTTC.

This clonotype was counted ten times or more. The chain employs TRBV5-1 and TRBJ2-2; D remains ambiguous. Germline V gene sequence: CDR1 SGHRS, CDR2 YFSETQ. The V end lost 1 base, the J end lost 6 bases, and 1 base lay between the germline ends. The CDR3 loop spans 11 amino acids. DNA for the CDR3: TGCGCCAGCAGCTTGTCCGGGGAGCTGTTTTTT. Translation: CASSLSGELFF. The variable domain in full, completed from reference TRBV5-1 and TRBJ2-2, reads KAGVTQTPRYLIKTRGQQVTLSCSPISGHRSVSWYQQTPGQGLQFLFEYFSETQRNKGNFPGRFSGRQFSNSRSEMNVSTLELGDSALYLCASSLSGELFFGEGSRLTVL.

This sequence joins TRBV21-1 and TRBJ2-2; the table gives TRBD2 as D, unverified against the DNA. TRBV21-1 represents a pseudogene. This CDR3 region has 19 residues. The CDR3 loop reads CASSKGGLAGGPWTGELFF. For the CDR3, the DNA is TGTGCCAGCAGCAAAGGGGGACTAGCGGGAGGGCCATGGACCGGGGAGCTGTTTTTT.

In this sample, this clonotype turned up many times. This chain connects TRBV5-1 to TRBJ2-7; a possible D gene is TRBD1 (6 bases). V was shortened by 4 bases and J by 2 bases, with 13 bases between the two germline ends. CDR3 length: 14 amino acids. Germline CDR1 is SGHRS and CDR2 is YFSETQ. For the CDR3, the DNA is TGCGCCAGCAGCCCCTGGGACACCACCTACGAGCAGTACTTC. The encoded protein is CASSPWDTTYEQYF.

The chain carries TRBV15 and TRBJ2-1; D unclear. The V end was cut by 6 bases, the J end by 4 bases, with 13 bases between. Germline CDR1 reads LNHNV; CDR2 reads YYDKDF (reference sequence). CDR3 length: 14 residues. The CDR3: CATSTLYNYNEQFF. CDR3 bases: TGTGCCACCAGTACTCTTTATAATTACAATGAGCAGTTCTTC.

This chain uses TRBV5-1 with TRBJ1-1, with D perhaps matching TRBD1 (6 bases). V was shortened by 4 bases and J by 1 base, with 20 bases between the two germline ends. The CDR3 is 17 amino acids. CDR1 SGHRS and CDR2 YFSETQ come from the germline V gene. CDR3 loop: CASSPWGLSGGNTEAFF. For the CDR3, the DNA is TGCGCCAGCAGCCCTTGGGGGCTTTCGGGGGGGAACACTGAAGCTTTCTTT.

This clonotype was counted only a few times. The V and J genes are TRBV29-1 and TRBJ1-4; D remains unclear. V was clipped by 6 bases and J by 11 bases, with 16 bases between them. The germline V gene encodes CDR1 SQVTM and CDR2 ANQGSEA. The length of the CDR3 is 12 residues. CDR3 sequence: CSVLDGSLKLFF. CDR3 DNA: TGCAGCGTGCTCGACGGTAGCCTTAAACTGTTTTTT.

The rearrangement uses TRBV11-2 and TRBJ2-4, with 11 bases aligning to TRBD2. V lost 6 bases to trimming and J lost 2 bases; unmatched junction nucleotides: 6. This CDR3 spans 16 amino acids. Germline CDR1 is SGHAT and CDR2 is FQNNGV. CDR3 loop: CASRPLAGGTKNIQYF. CDR3 nucleotide sequence: TGTGCCAGCAGGCCCCTAGCGGGAGGTACCAAAAACATTCAGTACTTC.

This clonotype was detected only a few times. This sequence joins TRBV24-1 and TRBJ2-7; 8 bases map to TRBD1. After removal of 5 bases from V and 6 bases from J, the junction contained 11 bases not matched to a gene. This CDR3 has 15 residues. CDR1 and CDR2 (germline): KGHDR, SFDVKD. CDR3 in amino acids: CATSGAGTGGPEQYF. The CDR3 nucleotides read TGTGCCACCAGTGGGGCCGGGACAGGCGGTCCCGAGCAGTACTTC.

This clonotype was seen more than once but under ten times. The chain is built from TRBV5-1 and TRBJ2-1, with 9 bases lining up with TRBD2. In germline, CDR1 is SGHRS, CDR2 YFSETQ. Trimming removed 8 bases from V and 7 bases from J; junction bases left unmatched: 19. The CDR3 is 17 residues long. CDR3 DNA: TGCGCCAGTCATAGCGGGAGCGTACGGACTAGCCTAAATGAGCAGTTCTTC. This codes for CASHSGSVRTSLNEQFF.

This clonotype turned up a few times. In DNA, the CDR3 is TGTGCCAGCAGCTTTTTGGGTCCCTACAATGAGCAGTTCTTC. This gives the protein CASSFLGPYNEQFF. The chain carries TRBV7-7 and TRBJ2-1; the D is unclear. The CDR3 is 14 amino acids. V lost 3 bases and J lost 2, with 8 bases in between. Germline-derived CDR1 and CDR2 are SSHAT and FNYEAQ (reference sequence).

This clonotype was seen only a few times. The chain employs TRBV29-1 and TRBJ2-5, with D maybe TRBD1 (6 bases). The CDR3 covers 11 residues. The V gene's germline CDR1 is SQVTM and CDR2 ANQGSEA. V lost 8 bases, J lost 6 bases, and 13 bases lay in between. CDR3 amino acids: CSSRGIQTQYF. In nucleotides, the CDR3 is TGCAGCTCCAGGGGAATCCAGACCCAGTACTTC.

The chain combines TRBV7-9 with TRBJ1-1, with 10 bases aligning to TRBD1. The germline V gene has CDR1 SEHNR and CDR2 FQNEAQ (reference sequence). V was clipped by 1 base and J by 1 base; unmatched bases: 3. This CDR3 spans 16 amino acids. CDR3 in DNA: TGTGCCAGCAGCTTAGGGGACAGGGGCAGGAACACTGAAGCTTTCTTT. As protein: CASSLGDRGRNTEAFF. Drawing the rest from reference TRBV7-9 and TRBJ1-1, the complete variable domain is DTGVSQNPRHKITKRGQNVTFRCDPISEHNRLYWYRQTLGQGPEFLTYFQNEAQLEKSRLLSDRFSAERPKGSFSTLEIQRTEQGDSAMYLCASSLGDRGRNTEAFFGQGTRLTVV.

The chain has TRBV14 and TRBJ2-1; D is possibly TRBD2 (6 bases). This CDR3 has 16 residues. V lost 6 bases and J 0 bases, leaving 15 bases between the germline ends. Germline values: CDR1 SGHDN, CDR2 FVKESK. The CDR3 loop is CASRSTGLSSYNEQFF. The CDR3, as DNA: TGTGCCAGCAGATCCACGGGACTCAGCTCCTACAATGAGCAGTTCTTC.

V usage is TRBV12-3 or TRBV12-4 and J usage is TRBJ2-5; D perhaps matches TRBD2 (7 bases). The CDR3 runs 16 residues. V gave up 2 bases and J gave up 2 bases, with 15 bases separating them. The CDR3 nucleotides are TGTGCCAGCAGTTTAATGGTGGGAGGGGGACAAGAGACCCAGTACTTC. Protein: CASSLMVGGGQETQYF.